The 27 T cell receptor beta chains presented below share a single source sample, sequenced in a study of vaccination effects on CD4 cells after COVID-19. Within the ViraFEST assay, antigen-specific CD4+ T cells underwent expansion with viral peptide pools prior to sequencing. It was after more than 8 days of culture that CD4+ T cells were isolated. Between March and December 2020, the person had a SARS-CoV-2 infection that PCR confirmed. These TCRs' antigens remain unknown. TCRdb's copy holds only in-frame clones and misses some; the assay was immunoSEQ multiplex PCR. Of approximately 28,000 clones listed, around 78% are singletons. Here the sequenced sample was CD4+ T cells from PBMCs cultured with HCoV-NL63 spike peptides, taken before COVID-19 vaccination. The receptors were gathered from a human donor who had a prior SARS-CoV-2 infection.

The chain joins TRBV3-1 (or the pseudogene TRBV3-2) to TRBJ2-7; 8 nucleotides agree with TRBD1. V lost 8 bases to trimming and J lost 2 bases; unmatched junction nucleotides: 8. The CDR3 has 14 amino acids. Germline values: CDR1 LGHDT, CDR2 YNNKEL (reference sequence). The CDR3 sequence: CASGTRDRPYEQYF. In DNA form, the CDR3 reads TGTGCCAGCGGTACGAGGGACAGGCCCTACGAGCAGTACTTC.

This chain joins TRBV7-9 and TRBJ2-1; D not resolved. V was trimmed by 9 bases and J by 6 bases, leaving 21 bases between them. Per the germline V gene, CDR1 is SEHNR and CDR2 is FQNEAQ (reference sequence). There are 15 residues in the CDR3. The CDR3 spells CARDIVVGMGNEQFF. As DNA, the CDR3 is TGTGCCAGAGACATCGTTGTTGGGATGGGCAATGAGCAGTTCTTC.

This clone has just one count. The CDR3 nucleotides read TGTGCCAGCAGCCGTGGTGGGAACACTGAAGCTTTCTTT. It translates to CASSRGGNTEAFF. This rearrangement joins TRBV7-6 to TRBJ1-1; D is unclear. The CDR3 is 13 residues long. Germline values: CDR1 SGHVS, CDR2 FNYEAQ. Trimming removed 5 bases at V and 1 base at J, with 8 bases between.

This clone was seen a few times. The V call is TRBV7-2, the J call TRBJ2-3; D uncertain. The length of the CDR3 is 14 residues. Germline assignment: CDR1 SGHTA and CDR2 FQGNSA. The V end was cut by 1 base, the J end by 2 bases, with 7 bases between. The CDR3 DNA reads TGTGCCAGCAGCTTAGACCCAGCCACAGATACGCAGTATTTT. Residues: CASSLDPATDTQYF.

The chain couples TRBV11-3 to TRBJ1-4; no reliable D call. CDR1 is SGHNT and CDR2 is YENEEA in the germline V gene. Trimming cost V 6 bases and J 3 bases, with 5 bases left between them. The length of the CDR3 is 12 residues. CDR3 DNA: TGTGCCAGCAGTAATTCTAATGAAAAACTGTTTTTT. Its protein is CASSNSNEKLFF.

This clone was found once. The V call is TRBV12-3 or TRBV12-4, the J call TRBJ2-2; the D gene could be TRBD1 or TRBD2 (5 bases each). The CDR3 contains 13 residues. Trimming removed 8 bases at V and 5 bases at J, with 12 bases between. The CDR3 DNA follows: TGTGCCAGCGGACAAACGGGGACCGGGGAGCTGTTTTTT. Translating gives CASGQTGTGELFF.

This clone was counted once. V and J are TRBV7-2 and TRBJ2-1; D is perhaps TRBD2 (6 bases). The CDR3 runs to 15 residues. Germline V lookup: CDR1 SGHTA, CDR2 FQGNSA. V dropped 3 bases and J dropped 2 bases, with 11 bases sitting between them. Written as DNA, the CDR3 is TGTGCCAGCAGCTTTACTAGCTCAGCCTACAATGAGCAGTTCTTC. The encoded protein is CASSFTSSAYNEQFF.

This clone was seen only once. The V and J genes are TRBV9 and TRBJ2-7; possibly TRBD1 for D (5 bases). The CDR3 has 14 amino acids. The V end was cut by 0 bases, the J end by 3 bases, with 10 bases between. In germline, CDR1 is SGDLS, CDR2 YYNGEE. CDR3 DNA: TGTGCCAGCAGCGTAGGCCAGGACAACTACGAGCAGTACTTC. Its protein product is CASSVGQDNYEQYF.

The V call is TRBV4-1, the J call TRBJ1-3, with D possibly being TRBD1 (5 bases). Per germline, CDR1 MGHRA and CDR2 YSYEKL. CDR3 size: 17 residues. The V end was cut by 4 bases, the J end by 0 bases, with 16 bases between. In DNA, the CDR3 is TGCGCCAGCAGCCGAGTGGAACAGGAGAACTCTGGAAACACCATATATTTT. It encodes CASSRVEQENSGNTIYF.

The chain links TRBV19 to TRBJ2-1; D is possibly TRBD1 (6 bases). The germline V gene encodes CDR1 LNHDA and CDR2 SQIVND (reference sequence). The germline V and J ends were trimmed by 9 bases and 10 bases, with 19 bases remaining between them. The CDR3 is 13 residues long. CDR3 DNA sequence: TGTGCCAGCTCGGGACATGAAGACCGGGAGCAGTTCTTC. This codes for CASSGHEDREQFF. The complete variable domain, with remaining parts taken from reference TRBV19 and TRBJ2-1, reads DGGITQSPKYLFRKEGQNVTLSCEQNLNHDAMYWYRQDPGQGLRLIYYSQIVNDFQKGDIAEGYSVSREKKESFPLTVTSAQKNPTAFYLCASSGHEDREQFFGPGTRLTVL.

This clone was recorded once. The CDR3 DNA follows: TGTGCCAGTAGGGACGGGACGGAGAGCTCCTACGAGCAGTACTTC. Encoded protein: CASRDGTESSYEQYF. The J gene is TRBJ2-7, the V gene TRBV19, with D perhaps being TRBD1 or TRBD2 (5 bases each). Germline-derived CDR1 and CDR2 are LNHDA and SQIVND (reference sequence). This CDR3 is built from 15 residues. V was clipped by 6 bases and J by 0 bases, with 15 bases between them.

This chain connects TRBV15 to TRBJ2-7, with 9 bases matching TRBD1. The V gene's germline CDR1 is LNHNV and CDR2 YYDKDF (reference sequence). CDR3 size: 15 residues. V lost 3 bases to trimming and J lost 1 base; unmatched junction nucleotides: 4. CDR3 coding DNA: TGTGCCACCAGCAGGGGGACAGGGTGGTCCTACGAGCAGTACTTC. Protein sequence: CATSRGTGWSYEQYF.

This clone was picked up a small number of times. The CDR3 sequence: CASSLVGDEAFF. As DNA, the CDR3 is TGTGCCAGCAGCTTGGTGGGGGATGAAGCTTTCTTT. This rearrangement joins TRBV5-4 to TRBJ1-1; tentative D call: TRBD1 (5 bases). This CDR3 contains 12 residues. V was trimmed by 0 bases and J by 7 bases, leaving 7 bases between them. Germline loops: CDR1 SGHNT, CDR2 YYREEE (reference sequence).

The genes are TRBV5-4 and TRBJ1-3, with 7 bases lining up with TRBD1. V shed 4 bases and J 4 bases; nucleotides not matched to a gene: 5. This CDR3 region has 14 residues. In germline, CDR1 is SGHNT, CDR2 YYREEE (reference sequence). CDR3 in amino acids: CASSRGGAGNTIYF. Here the CDR3 DNA reads TGTGCCAGCAGCAGAGGGGGCGCCGGAAACACCATATATTTT. Based on the CDR3 plus reference TRBV5-4 and TRBJ1-3, the full variable domain is ETGVTQSPTHLIKTRGQQVTLRCSSQSGHNTVSWYQQALGQGPQFIFQYYREEENGRGNFPPRFSGLQFPNYSSELNVNALELDDSALYLCASSRGGAGNTIYFGEGSWLTVV.

The chain carries TRBV6-6 and TRBJ2-1; D not certain. Germline-derived CDR1 and CDR2 are MNHNY and SVGAGI (reference sequence). V lost 7 bases to trimming and J lost 3 bases, with 13 bases between them. The CDR3 runs to 14 residues. CDR3 DNA sequence: TGTGCCAGCACCAGAACAAACGACTACAATGAGCAGTTCTTC. This sequence encodes CASTRTNDYNEQFF.

Only a few counts were recorded for this clone. The chain uses TRBV11-3 and TRBJ1-2, with TRBD1 identical over 7 bases. The CDR3 totals 16 residues. Trimming removed 0 bases from V and 4 bases from J; junction bases left unmatched: 8. The germline V gene has CDR1 SGHNT and CDR2 YENEEA. The CDR3: CASSLEGRGGVYGYTF. For the CDR3, the DNA is TGTGCCAGCAGCTTAGAAGGGAGAGGGGGCGTCTATGGCTACACCTTC.

This sequence joins TRBV4-3 and TRBJ2-2; 10 bases map to TRBD1. This CDR3 region has 15 residues. Trimming took 2 bases from V and 11 from J; bases not matched to a gene: 8. Germline CDR1 is LGHNA and CDR2 is YSLEER. The CDR3 is CASSQLTDRGRELFF. The DNA of the CDR3 is TGCGCCAGCAGCCAACTAACTGACAGGGGGCGAGAGCTGTTTTTT.

The genes are TRBV4-1 and TRBJ2-2; D is uncertain. Germline loops: CDR1 MGHRA, CDR2 YSYEKL. CDR3 length: 17 amino acids. V was pared by 0 bases and J by 3 bases, with 14 bases between. The DNA for the CDR3 is TGCGCCAGCAGCCAAGAAGGGTGGTTGTTGGACACCGGGGAGCTGTTTTTT. Protein: CASSQEGWLLDTGELFF.

The chain uses TRBV19 and TRBJ1-3; D is undetermined. The CDR3 is 14 amino acids. With 5 bases removed from V and 0 bases from J, the gap between germline ends came to 8 bases. CDR1 is LNHDA and CDR2 is SQIVND in the germline V gene (reference sequence). The CDR3: CASSSASSGNTIYF. The CDR3 nucleotides read TGTGCCAGTAGTTCGGCGAGCTCTGGAAACACCATATATTTT.

This clone has just one count. This chain links TRBV6-5 with TRBJ2-3; 11 positions match TRBD2. CDR1 is MNHEY and CDR2 is SVGAGI in the germline V gene. J gave up 5 bases and V 3 bases, and 1 base lay outside the gene matches. The CDR3 is 14 residues long. DNA for the CDR3: TGTGCCAGCAGTTATACTAGCGGGAGAGATACGCAGTATTTT. Its translation: CASSYTSGRDTQYF.

V usage is TRBV12-3 or TRBV12-4 and J usage is TRBJ2-2; tentatively, D is TRBD2 (5 bases). The length of the CDR3 is 13 residues. Trimming stripped 6 bases from V and 7 bases from J, with 12 bases between. In nucleotides, the CDR3 is TGTGCCAGCAGCCGAGGAGGCATCGGGGAGCTGTTTTTT. This sequence encodes CASSRGGIGELFF.

CDR3 coding DNA: TGTGCCAGCAGCCCTGAAATTAGCGGAAGTGCGAACACCGGGGAGCTGTTTTTT. Its protein product is CASSPEISGSANTGELFF. This chain joins TRBV7-9 and TRBJ2-2, with D perhaps matching TRBD2 (6 bases). The CDR3 spans 18 residues. CDR1 is SEHNR, CDR2 FQNEAQ, per germline (reference sequence). The V end lost 5 bases, the J end lost 0 bases, and 19 bases lay between the germline ends.

The chain joins TRBV4-2 to TRBJ2-1; TRBD2 matches 10 bases. The CDR3 consists of 16 residues. V shed 3 bases, J shed 6 bases, and the junction held 8 bases outside the gene matches. CDR1 LGHNA and CDR2 YNFKEQ come from the germline V gene. This CDR3 is CASSQASGGASNEQFF. The CDR3 DNA sequence: TGTGCCAGCAGCCAGGCCAGCGGGGGGGCCTCCAATGAGCAGTTCTTC.

The chain links TRBV7-2 to TRBJ2-5, with D uncertain. The V end was cut by 5 bases, the J end by 1 base, with 2 bases between. Per the germline V gene, CDR1 is SGHTA and CDR2 is FQGNSA. This CDR3 is built from 11 residues. This CDR3 is CASSSQETQYF. The CDR3 coding sequence is TGTGCCAGCAGCAGCCAAGAGACCCAGTACTTC.

The rearrangement uses TRBV3-1 (or the pseudogene TRBV3-2) and TRBJ1-4, with 7 bases fitting TRBD1. The CDR3 loop spans 14 amino acids. V dropped 1 base and J dropped 8; count of bases not matched to a gene: 4. CDR1 and CDR2 from the germline V gene are LGHDT and YNNKEL (reference sequence). CDR3 sequence reads: CASSQAGGGEKLFF. Written as DNA, the CDR3 is TGTGCCAGCAGCCAAGCAGGGGGTGGCGAAAAACTGTTTTTT.

In this sample, this clone turned up a few times. The rearrangement joins TRBV5-4 to TRBJ1-2; D ambiguous. The V gene lost 0 bases and the J gene lost 7 bases, with 19 bases spanning the gap. The CDR3 is made up of 16 amino acids. Germline CDR1 is SGHNT and CDR2 is YYREEE (reference sequence). DNA for the CDR3: TGTGCCAGCAGCTTGGTCCAGGTACAAGAGCTGGGTGGCTACACCTTC. Protein: CASSLVQVQELGGYTF.

In its sample, this clone was seen once. This chain uses TRBV18 with TRBJ1-1, with TRBD1 matching 7 bases. Germline V gene lookup returns CDR1 KGHSH and CDR2 LQKENI. There are 12 residues in the CDR3. With 3 bases clipped from V and 6 bases from J, the junction kept 1 base outside the gene matches. This chain's CDR3 is CASSPDRSEAFF. The CDR3 bases are TGTGCCAGCTCACCGGACAGGTCTGAAGCTTTCTTT.